This TCR beta chain emerged from a study of blood T cells in healthy people across ages. Study-wide background: T cells yielded about one barcoded beta molecule per two cells through template switching. Points from the study as a whole: Long-lived donors exceeded aged donors in naive CD4+ cells and diversity.

Germline loops: CDR1 MNHNY, CDR2 SVGAGI (reference sequence). V was cut by 1 base and J by 2 bases, with 9 bases left in between. The CDR3 totals 15 residues. Using a J-beta primer mix together with a sample-barcoded 5' primer, a second PCR was run for about 6 to 11 cycles. In TCRdb, the 5' RACE reads were re-called with MiXCR into one record per CDR3 protein. The data contain fewer than 800,000 distinct CDR3 sequences, 20% to 25% of them singletons. This clonotype has just a few counts. Its specificity is unknown. There were at least 5 micrograms of total RNA extracted from every sample. The sequencing input was blood. This clonotype originated in a man between 65 and 79 years old in good health. The rearrangement uses TRBV6-6 and TRBJ1-5, with D hard to call. The chain's CDR3 is CASSYFVGGNQPQHF. DNA of the CDR3: TGTGCCAGCAGTTACTTTGTGGGAGGCAATCAGCCCCAGCATTTT.